This T cell receptor beta chain was recorded in a study of T-cell memory formation after mild COVID-19. The CDR3 is 13 amino acids. Between the trimmed V and J ends, which lost 6 bases and 1 base, there was a span of 10 bases. Germline CDR1 is SGHRS and CDR2 is YFSETQ. Details on this clonotype: Its matching antigen is unknown.

TCRdb re-called the 5' RACE reads with MiXCR, one entry per CDR3 protein. Counted here are just under 550,000 distinct CDR3 sequences, roughly 22% occurring once; the ten biggest clones make up around 12%. Findings of the study overall: There was no confirmation that second-wave clones peaking on day 37 were SARS-CoV-2 specific.

This clonotype was obtained from an adult woman who had mild COVID-19 (a few samples of this study predate the infection). Cell type and time point are not known. Input material: PBMCs or a T cell subset sorted from them (not recorded which). The chain recombines TRBV5-1 with TRBJ1-1; maybe TRBD1 (6 bases). The CDR3 DNA follows: TGCGCCAGCACCTTACAGGGGAACACTGAAGCTTTCTTT. Protein product: CASTLQGNTEAFF. Filled out from reference TRBV5-1 and TRBJ1-1, the complete variable domain reads KAGVTQTPRYLIKTRGQQVTLSCSPISGHRSVSWYQQTPGQGLQFLFEYFSETQRNKGNFPGRFSGRQFSNSRSEMNVSTLELGDSALYLCASTLQGNTEAFFGQGTRLTVV.